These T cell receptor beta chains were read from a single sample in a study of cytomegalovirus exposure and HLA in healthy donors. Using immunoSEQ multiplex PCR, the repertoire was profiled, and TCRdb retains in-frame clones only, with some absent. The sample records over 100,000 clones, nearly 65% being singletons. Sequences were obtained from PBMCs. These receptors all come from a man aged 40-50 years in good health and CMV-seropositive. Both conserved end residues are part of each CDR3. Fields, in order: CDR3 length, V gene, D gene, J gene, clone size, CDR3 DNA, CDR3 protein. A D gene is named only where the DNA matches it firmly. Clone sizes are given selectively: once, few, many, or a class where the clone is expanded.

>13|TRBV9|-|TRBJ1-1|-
TGTGCCAGCAGCTCACAGCCGAACACTGAAGCTTTCTTT
CASSSQPNTEAFF
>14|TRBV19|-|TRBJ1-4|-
TGTGCCACCGGTCCCAGGACAACTAATGAAAAACTGTTTTTT
CATGPRTTNEKLFF
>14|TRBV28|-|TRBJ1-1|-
TGTGCCAGCAGTTGGGGCGGCGCGAACACTGAAGCTTTCTTT
CASSWGGANTEAFF
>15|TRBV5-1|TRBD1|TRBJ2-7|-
TGCGCCAGCAGCGCCGACAGGGCTATCTCCTACGAGCAGTACTTC
CASSADRAISYEQYF
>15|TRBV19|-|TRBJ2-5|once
TGTGCCAGTAGTGGAGTACAGGGTTCACAAGAGACCCAGTACTTC
CASSGVQGSQETQYF
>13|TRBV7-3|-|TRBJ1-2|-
TGTGCCAGCAGCTTAACAGGGGAGGGTGGCTACACCTTC
CASSLTGEGGYTF
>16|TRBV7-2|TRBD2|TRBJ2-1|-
TGTGCCAGCAGCACCAGACTAGCGAACTCCTACAATGAGCAGTTCTTC
CASSTRLANSYNEQFF
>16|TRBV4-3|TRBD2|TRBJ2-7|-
TGCGCCAGCAGCCGAGTGGCTAGCGGGACCTCCTACGAGCAGTACTTC
CASSRVASGTSYEQYF
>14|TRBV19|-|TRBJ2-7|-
TGTGCCAGTAGTATAGCGGAGGCGTCCTACGAGCAGTACTTC
CASSIAEASYEQYF
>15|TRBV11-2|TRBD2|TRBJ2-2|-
TGTGCCAGCAGCTTTGGTCTGCGGGGGACCGGGGAGCTGTTTTTT
CASSFGLRGTGELFF
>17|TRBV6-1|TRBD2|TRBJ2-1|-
TGTGCCAGCAGTGAAGCCGAAGGACTAGCGGGATACAATGAGCAGTTCTTC
CASSEAEGLAGYNEQFF
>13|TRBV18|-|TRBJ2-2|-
TGTGCCAGCTCACCGAGAGACACCGGGGAGCTGTTTTTT
CASSPRDTGELFF
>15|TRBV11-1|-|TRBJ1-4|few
TGTGCCAGCAGCTTTCGGACAGACCTTAATGAAAAACTGTTTTTT
CASSFRTDLNEKLFF
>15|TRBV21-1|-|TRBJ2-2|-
TGTGCCAGCAGCACTGAGCGGTCGAACACCGGGGAGCTGTTTTTT
CASSTERSNTGELFF
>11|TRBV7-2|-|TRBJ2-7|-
TGTGCCAGCAGCCCCAATTACGAGCAGTACTTC
CASSPNYEQYF
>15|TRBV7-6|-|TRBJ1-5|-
TGTGCCAGCAGCTTATTTTCGGGTAGCAATCAGCCCCAGCATTTT
CASSLFSGSNQPQHF
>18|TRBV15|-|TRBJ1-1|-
TGTGCCACCAGCAGATTACCAGGGGTTTTCCGGGGGAACACTGAAGCTTTCTTT
CATSRLPGVFRGNTEAFF
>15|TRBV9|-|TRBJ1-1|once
TGTGCCAGCAGCGTAGGTTCAGGAAGTAACACTGAAGCTTTCTTT
CASSVGSGSNTEAFF
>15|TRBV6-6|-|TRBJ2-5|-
TGTGCCAGCAGTTACCCAAGTATCGGGCAAGAGACCCAGTACTTC
CASSYPSIGQETQYF